This T cell receptor beta chain derives from a study of blood T cell repertoires in COVID-19. Study-level background: T cells, B-cell-depleted T cells, or PBMCs supplied cDNA or gDNA.

V lost 1 base and J lost 3, with 16 bases in between. The CDR3 contains 16 residues. Profiling relied on immunoSEQ multiplex PCR, and the TCRdb table lists in-frame clones only, not all of them. The sample has 150,000 or so clones, around 81% seen once. The V and J genes are TRBV23-1 and TRBJ2-7; the D gene is possibly TRBD2 (6 bases). TRBV23-1 belongs to the ORF category, with a function that is uncertain. The sample comprised peripheral blood. The clonotype was recovered from a man in his sixties with active or convalescent COVID-19. The CDR3 nucleotides read TGCGCCAGCAGTCAATTTGTTCGACTAGTCTTCTACGAGCAGTACTTC. It specifies CASSQFVRLVFYEQYF.